The present entry profiles one T cell receptor beta chain with its context. The sample comes from a study of blood T cell repertoires in COVID-19. Study processing details: Estimated nucleated cell counts came from reference gene primer amplification. Data came from immunoSEQ multiplex PCR; TCRdb stores just in-frame clones and leaves some out. The D gene and trimming were derived from the DNA, and the V and J assignments and clone size from that table. The repertoire has fewer than 200,000 clones, 65% to 85% of them found once; the top ten carry about 3.5%. This clonotype originated in a woman aged 50 to 60 in a cohort exposed to, infected with or recovered from COVID-19 (not recorded which). Source material: PBMCs or T cells enriched from blood (not recorded which).

CDR3 in amino acids: CASSERLAGANNEQFF. The CDR3 bases are TGTGCCAGCAGTGAGAGACTAGCGGGGGCTAACAATGAGCAGTTCTTC. The chain carries TRBV2 and TRBJ2-1; 12 nucleotides match TRBD2. After removal of 3 bases from V and 5 bases from J, the junction contained 5 bases not matched to a gene. CDR1 and CDR2 from the germline V gene are SNHLY and FYNNEI. This CDR3 has 16 amino acids. The whole variable domain, remainder taken from reference TRBV2 and TRBJ2-1, is EPEVTQTPSHQVTQMGQEVILRCVPISNHLYFYWYRQILGQKVEFLVSFYNNEISEKSEIFDDQFSVERPDGSNFTLKIRSTKLEDSAMYFCASSERLAGANNEQFFGPGTRLTVL.